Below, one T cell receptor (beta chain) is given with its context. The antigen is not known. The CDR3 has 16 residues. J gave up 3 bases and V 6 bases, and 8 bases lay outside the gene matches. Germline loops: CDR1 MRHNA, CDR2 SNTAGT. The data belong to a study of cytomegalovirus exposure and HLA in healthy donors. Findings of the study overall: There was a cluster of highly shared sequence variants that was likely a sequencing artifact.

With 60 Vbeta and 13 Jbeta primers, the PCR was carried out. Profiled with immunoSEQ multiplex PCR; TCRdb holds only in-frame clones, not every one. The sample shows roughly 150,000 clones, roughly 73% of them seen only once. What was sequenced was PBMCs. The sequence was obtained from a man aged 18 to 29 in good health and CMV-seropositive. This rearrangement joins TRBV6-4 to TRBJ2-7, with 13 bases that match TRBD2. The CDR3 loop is CASRQTSGRALYEQYF. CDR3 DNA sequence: TGTGCCAGCAGGCAAACTAGCGGGAGGGCTCTCTACGAGCAGTACTTC.